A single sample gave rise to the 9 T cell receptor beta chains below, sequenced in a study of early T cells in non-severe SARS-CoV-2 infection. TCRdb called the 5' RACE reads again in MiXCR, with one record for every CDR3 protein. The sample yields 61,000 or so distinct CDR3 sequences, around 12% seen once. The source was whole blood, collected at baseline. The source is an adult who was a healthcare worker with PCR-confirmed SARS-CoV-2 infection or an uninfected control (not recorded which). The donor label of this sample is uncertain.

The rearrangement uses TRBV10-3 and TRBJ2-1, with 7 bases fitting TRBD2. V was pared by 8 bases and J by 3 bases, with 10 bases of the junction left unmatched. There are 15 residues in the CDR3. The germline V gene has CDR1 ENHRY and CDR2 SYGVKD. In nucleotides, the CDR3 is TGTGCCATCCTGGGACCGGGGGGAAACTACAATGAGCAGTTCTTC. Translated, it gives CAILGPGGNYNEQFF.

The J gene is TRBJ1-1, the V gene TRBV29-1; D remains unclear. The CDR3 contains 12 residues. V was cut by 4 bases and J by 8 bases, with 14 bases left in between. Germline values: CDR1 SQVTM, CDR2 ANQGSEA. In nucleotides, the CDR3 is TGCAGCGTTGGGAACAGTCCCCCCGAAGCTTTCTTT. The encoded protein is CSVGNSPPEAFF.

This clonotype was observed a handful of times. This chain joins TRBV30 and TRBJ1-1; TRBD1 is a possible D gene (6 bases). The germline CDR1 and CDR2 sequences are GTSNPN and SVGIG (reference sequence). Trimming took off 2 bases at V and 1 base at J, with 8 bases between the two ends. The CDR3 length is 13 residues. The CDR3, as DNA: TGTGCCTGGAGTTACAGGGCGAACACTGAAGCTTTCTTT. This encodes CAWSYRANTEAFF.

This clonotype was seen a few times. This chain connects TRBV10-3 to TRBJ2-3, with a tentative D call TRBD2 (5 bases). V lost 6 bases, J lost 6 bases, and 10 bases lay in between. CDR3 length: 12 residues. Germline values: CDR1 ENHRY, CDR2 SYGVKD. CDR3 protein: CAISRLLDTQYF. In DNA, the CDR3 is TGTGCCATCAGCAGACTATTGGATACGCAGTATTTT.

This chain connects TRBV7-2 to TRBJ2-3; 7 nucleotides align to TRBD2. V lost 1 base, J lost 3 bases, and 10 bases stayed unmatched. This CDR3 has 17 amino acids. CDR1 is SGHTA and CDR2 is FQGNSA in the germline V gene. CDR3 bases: TGTGCCAGCAGCTTAGTATGGTCGCGGGGGAGTACAGATACGCAGTATTTT. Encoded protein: CASSLVWSRGSTDTQYF.

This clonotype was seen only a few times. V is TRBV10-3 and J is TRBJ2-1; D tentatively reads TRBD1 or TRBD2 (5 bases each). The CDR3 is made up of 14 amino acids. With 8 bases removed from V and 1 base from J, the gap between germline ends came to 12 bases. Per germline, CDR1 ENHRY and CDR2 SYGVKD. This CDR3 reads CAISLEGSYNEQFF. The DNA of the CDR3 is TGTGCCATCTCTCTCGAGGGGTCCTACAATGAGCAGTTCTTC.

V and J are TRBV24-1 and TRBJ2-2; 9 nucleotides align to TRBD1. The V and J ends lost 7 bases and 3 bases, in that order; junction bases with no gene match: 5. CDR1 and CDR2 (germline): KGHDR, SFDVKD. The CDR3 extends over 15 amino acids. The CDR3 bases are TGTGCCACCAGGGCTGGGGACAGGGACACCGGGGAGCTGTTTTTT. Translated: CATRAGDRDTGELFF.

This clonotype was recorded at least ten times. CDR3 sequence (DNA): TGTGCCAGCAGTGCCTGGGGGCAGGCCCTGGAGCAGTACGTC. The encoded protein is CASSAWGQALEQYV. The chain links TRBV6-1 to TRBJ2-7; perhaps TRBD1 as D (6 bases). V lost 4 bases and J lost 7, with 17 bases in between. The CDR3 has 14 residues. Per germline, CDR1 MNHNS and CDR2 SASEGT.

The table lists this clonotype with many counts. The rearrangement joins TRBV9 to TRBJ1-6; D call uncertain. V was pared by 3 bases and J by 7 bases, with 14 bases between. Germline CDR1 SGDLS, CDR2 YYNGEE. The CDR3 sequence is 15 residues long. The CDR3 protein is CASSADSVPNSPLHF. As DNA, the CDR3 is TGTGCCAGCAGCGCCGATTCCGTACCAAATTCACCCCTCCACTTT.